Listed below are T cell receptor beta chains from one sample, sequenced in a study of T-cell memory formation after mild COVID-19. MiXCR, run by TCRdb on the 5' RACE reads, gives a single entry per CDR3 protein. Among fewer than 550,000 distinct CDR3 sequences listed, 20% were seen once. Sequenced sample: PBMCs or a T cell subset sorted from them (not recorded which). The receptor source for this set is an adult woman who had mild COVID-19 (a few samples of this study predate the infection). Cell type and time point are not known. CDR3s include the opening cysteine and the closing phenylalanine or tryptophan. The order of the fields is J gene, D gene, V gene, clone size, CDR3 DNA, CDR3 protein. D genes are given only for firm matches. Size tells how often a clone was seen (once, few, many) or the class of an expanded clone, and some rows leave it out.

>TRBJ2-2|TRBD2|TRBV12-3/TRBV12-4|NA
TGTGCCAGCAGTTTAGAGATCCAGCCCGGGAGGAGTACCGGGGAGCTGTTTTTT
CASSLEIQPGRSTGELFF
>TRBJ2-7|NA|TRBV27|NA
TGTGCCAGCAGTTTATCGTCCGGGAACGAGCAGTACTTC
CASSLSSGNEQYF
>TRBJ2-1|NA|TRBV11-1|NA
TGTGCCAGCAGCTTGAACCCCGCTAGCGATGAGCAGTTCTTC
CASSLNPASDEQFF
>TRBJ2-3|NA|TRBV18|NA
TGTGCCAGCTCACCTCGGGGGTCCCCCCTGAAGTATACGCAGTATTTT
CASSPRGSPLKYTQYF
>TRBJ1-5|TRBD1|TRBV20-1|few
TGCAGTGCTAGTATAGGACAGGTCAATCAGCCCCAGCATTTT
CSASIGQVNQPQHF
>TRBJ2-1|NA|TRBV7-6|few
TGTGCCAGCAGCTCCAGGGTGATGAATGAGCAGTTCTTC
CASSSRVMNEQFF
>TRBJ2-1|TRBD2|TRBV7-2|NA
TGTGCCAGCAGCTTAGGCGGGGGGGCCACTGAGCAGTTCTTC
CASSLGGGATEQFF
>TRBJ2-1|NA|TRBV7-9|few
TGTGCCAGCAGGCAAGGGGGGACCTACAATGAGCAGTTCTTC
CASRQGGTYNEQFF
>TRBJ1-2|TRBD1|TRBV7-9|NA
TGTGCCAGCAGTGCCCAGGGGGCCGCGGGATATGGCTACACCTTC
CASSAQGAAGYGYTF
>TRBJ2-7|TRBD1|TRBV20-1|few
TGCAGTGCTAGTAGGTCGGGACAGGGTTCCTACGAGCAGTACTTC
CSASRSGQGSYEQYF
>TRBJ2-7|NA|TRBV6-2/TRBV6-3|NA
TGTGCCAGCAGTTACTTTGGGACTCCCCAATACGAGCAGTACTTC
CASSYFGTPQYEQYF
>TRBJ2-2|TRBD2|TRBV11-2|NA
TGTGCCAGCAGCCCAGCACTAGCGGGAGGGCCGGGCACCGGGGAGCTGTTTTTT
CASSPALAGGPGTGELFF
>TRBJ2-7|NA|TRBV20-1|NA
TGCAGTGCTAGAGTGTTACGGGCAGGGACCCTCTACGAGCAGTACTTC
CSARVLRAGTLYEQYF
>TRBJ1-2|NA|TRBV28|NA
TGTGCCAGCAGTCCGCAGGGTTCTGGCTACACCTTC
CASSPQGSGYTF
>TRBJ1-1|NA|TRBV5-1|many
TGTGCCAGCAGCTTAACGTTGAACACTGAAGCTTTCTTT
CASSLTLNTEAFF
>TRBJ1-1|TRBD1|TRBV6-2/TRBV6-3|NA
TGTGCCAGCGGGGGACAGGATCATTTGAACACTGAAGCTTTCTTT
CASGGQDHLNTEAFF
>TRBJ1-4|NA|TRBV12-3/TRBV12-4|many
TGTGCCAGCAGTGCACTTAAAGGGGGGGTAGGCGGACTGTTTTTT
CASSALKGGVGGLFF
>TRBJ2-7|NA|TRBV3-1|once
TGTGCCAGCAGCCAAGATGCTAGGAGGGTTAGCCACGAGCAGTACTTC
CASSQDARRVSHEQYF
>TRBJ2-1|NA|TRBV9|few
TGTGCCAGCAGCGTAGACCTCCTTGAGAGCAATGAGCAGTTCTTC
CASSVDLLESNEQFF
>TRBJ1-1|TRBD1|TRBV24-1|NA
TGTGCCACCAGGGCGGGACAGGGGGCGTCTGAAGCTTTCTTT
CATRAGQGASEAFF
>TRBJ1-2|TRBD1|TRBV12-3/TRBV12-4|NA
TGTGCCAGCAGTTCGCAGGGGGCCCTAGGAGAGGATGGCTACACCTTC
CASSSQGALGEDGYTF
>TRBJ2-6|NA|TRBV7-6|NA
TGTGCCAGCAGCTTGTGGATGGGACCACAGCGTTACTCTGGGGCCAACGTCCTGACTTTC
CASSLWMGPQRYSGANVLTF
>TRBJ2-1|NA|TRBV4-1|NA
TGCGCCAGCAGCCACCGACCTAGCGCGCTGAGCTCCTACAATGAGCAGTTCTTC
CASSHRPSALSSYNEQFF
>TRBJ2-2|NA|TRBV3-1|few
TGTGCCAGCAGCCGCCGGGGTAACGGGGAGCTGTTTTTT
CASSRRGNGELFF
>TRBJ2-2|NA|TRBV24-1|NA
TGTGCCACCAGTGTAGGGGGCACCGGGGAGCTGTTTTTT
CATSVGGTGELFF
>TRBJ1-5|NA|TRBV12-3/TRBV12-4|NA
TGTGCCAGCCGCCAGGATGCCTTGGCCCATTCGACCCAGCATTTT
CASRQDALAHSTQHF